The following is a TCR beta chain sequence with its context. Its antigen is as yet unknown. The data were taken from a study of CD4+ T cells in melanoma. Study-level findings and limits: CD8+ T cell, macrophage and B cell function reportedly correlated with neoantigen-specific CD4+ T cells. Reportedly, melanoma neoantigen-specific CD4+ T cells showed varied differentiation states.

Here immunoSEQ multiplex PCR was the method, and the copy in TCRdb shows in-frame clones only, minus some. The sample has around 10,000 clones, about 63% seen once. The ends were cut back, 8 bases at V and 10 bases at J, with 15 bases in the middle. The germline CDR1 and CDR2 sequences are SNHLY and FYNNEI. The CDR3 totals 13 residues. This chain uses TRBV2 with TRBJ1-6; D unclear. Source material: cells from a culture (not recorded whether cultured in vitro). This clonotype was obtained from a human donor with melanoma. CDR3 in DNA: TGTGCCAGCTCGTCAGGCCTCTGGTCACCCCTCCACTTT. Its protein product is CASSSGLWSPLHF.